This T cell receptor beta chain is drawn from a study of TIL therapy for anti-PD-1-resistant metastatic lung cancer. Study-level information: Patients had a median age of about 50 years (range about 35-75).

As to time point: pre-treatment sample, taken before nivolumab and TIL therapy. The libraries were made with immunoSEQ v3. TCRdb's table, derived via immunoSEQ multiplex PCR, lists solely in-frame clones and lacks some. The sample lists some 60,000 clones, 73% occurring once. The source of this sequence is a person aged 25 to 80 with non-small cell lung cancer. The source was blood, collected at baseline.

CDR3 sequence (DNA): TGTGCCAGCAGCGCATCTATCACGTCCAGCTCCTACGAGCAGTACTTC. As protein: CASSASITSSSYEQYF. This chain uses TRBV9 with TRBJ2-7; D is undetermined. This CDR3 spans 16 amino acids. Trimming cost V 3 bases and J 0 bases, with 16 bases left between them. Germline CDR1 is SGDLS and CDR2 is YYNGEE.